Listed here is a single T cell receptor beta chain. Its antigen is unknown. The sample is drawn from a study of blood T cells in healthy people across ages. Germline-derived CDR1 and CDR2 are LNHDA and SQIVND (reference sequence). This CDR3 region has 15 residues. The ends lost 6 bases at V and 0 bases at J; junction bases unmatched: 7. With a J-beta primer mix and a sample-barcoded 5' primer, a second PCR ran about 6 to 11 cycles. From the 5' RACE reads, TCRdb called clonotypes with MiXCR, one entry per CDR3 protein. Among roughly 500,000 distinct CDR3 sequences listed, about 24% were seen once. Broader study findings: Estimated diversity across one million T cells was deemed an underestimate. There was a strong correlation between TCR beta diversity and naive T cell percentage.

The same specimen was also included in a second study, on T cells of mothers and their children.

The sequence was collected from a boy aged 5-17 years in good health. V and J are TRBV19 and TRBJ1-1; TRBD1 matches 7 bases. The sample consisted of blood. The CDR3 region is CASSAQGTLNTEAFF. The CDR3 DNA sequence: TGTGCCAGTAGCGCACAGGGGACTTTGAACACTGAAGCTTTCTTT.